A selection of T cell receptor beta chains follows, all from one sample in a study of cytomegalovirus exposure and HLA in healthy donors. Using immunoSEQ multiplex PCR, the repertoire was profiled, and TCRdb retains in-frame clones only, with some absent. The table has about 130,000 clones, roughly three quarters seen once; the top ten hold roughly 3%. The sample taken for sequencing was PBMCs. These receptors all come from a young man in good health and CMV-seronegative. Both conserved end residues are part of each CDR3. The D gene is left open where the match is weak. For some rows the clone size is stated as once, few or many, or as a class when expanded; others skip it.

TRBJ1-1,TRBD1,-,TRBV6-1,TGTGCCAGCAGTCCTCGGGACAGGGATAACACTGAAGCTTTCTTT,CASSPRDRDNTEAFF
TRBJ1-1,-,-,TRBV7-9,TGTGCCAGCAGCTTAGTCCTTCTCACTGAAGCTTTCTTT,CASSLVLLTEAFF
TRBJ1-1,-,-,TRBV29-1,TGCAGCGTTGAATTCGTGAACACTGAAGCTTTCTTT,CSVEFVNTEAFF
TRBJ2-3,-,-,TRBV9,TGTGCCAGCAGCGCCGGGGATACGCAGTATTTT,CASSAGDTQYF
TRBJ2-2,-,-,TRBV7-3,TGTGCCAGCAGCTTAGCGGGGCCGAACACCGGGGAGCTGTTTTTT,CASSLAGPNTGELFF
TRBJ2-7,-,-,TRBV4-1,TGCGCCAGCAGCCAAGCAGCAAATTCCGGGACAACCTACGAGCAGTACTTC,CASSQAANSGTTYEQYF
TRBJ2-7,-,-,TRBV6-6,TGTGCCAGCTCTAATGCGCAAATCTCCTACGAGCAGTACTTC,CASSNAQISYEQYF
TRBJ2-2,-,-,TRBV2,TGTGCCAGCAGTGACCAACTGAGGGACACCGGGGAGCTGTTTTTT,CASSDQLRDTGELFF
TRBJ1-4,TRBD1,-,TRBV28,TGTGCCAGCAGTTTATTGGGACAGGGATATGAAAAACTGTTTTTT,CASSLLGQGYEKLFF
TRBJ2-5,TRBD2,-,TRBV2,TGTGCCAGCAGTGATGACACCGGGAGGGAGACCCAGTACTTC,CASSDDTGRETQYF
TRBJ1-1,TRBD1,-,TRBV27,TGTGCCAGCAGTCCGAGACAGGGTATTTGGAGTTACACTGAAGCTTTCTTT,CASSPRQGIWSYTEAFF
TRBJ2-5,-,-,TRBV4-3,TGCGCCAGCAGCCAAGACTGGCAGGAACAAGAGACCCAGTACTTC,CASSQDWQEQETQYF
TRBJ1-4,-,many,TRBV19,TGTGCCAGTAGCATCCCGCAAACAGGGTATGAAAAACTGTTTTTT,CASSIPQTGYEKLFF
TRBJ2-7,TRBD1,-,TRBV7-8,TGTGCCAGCAGCTTAGCCAACAGGGGTCCCTACGAGCAGTACTTC,CASSLANRGPYEQYF
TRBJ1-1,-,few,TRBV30,TGTGCCTGGATTGTCTTCACTGAAGCTTTCTTT,CAWIVFTEAFF
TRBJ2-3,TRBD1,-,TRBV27,TGTGCCAGCAGTTTTATGATGTTTCCCGGGACAGGTAGCACAGATACGCAGTATTTT,CASSFMMFPGTGSTDTQYF
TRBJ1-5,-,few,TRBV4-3,TGCGCCAGCAGCCAAGAGTCAGGTGGAAGGGGTCAGCCCCAGCATTTT,CASSQESGGRGQPQHF
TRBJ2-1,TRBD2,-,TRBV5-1,TGCGCCAGCAGGGATTTGGGACTAGCGTCCAATGAGCAGTTCTTC,CASRDLGLASNEQFF
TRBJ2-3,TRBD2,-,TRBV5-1,TGCGCCAGCAGCTTAGGGGCCAGGGCGGGAGATATAGATACGCAGTATTTT,CASSLGARAGDIDTQYF
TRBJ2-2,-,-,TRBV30,TGTGCCTGGAGTGTAGCCGTCAGGGGTATTCATGGCGGGGAGCTGTTTTTT,CAWSVAVRGIHGGELFF
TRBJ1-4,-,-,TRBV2,TGTGCCAGCAGTGAAGGGCCTACTAATGAAAAACTGTTTTTT,CASSEGPTNEKLFF
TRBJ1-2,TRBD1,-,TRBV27,TGTGCCAGCAGTTTATCAGTGAAGGGACAGGGGGCGCGTGGCTACACCTTC,CASSLSVKGQGARGYTF
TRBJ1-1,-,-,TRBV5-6,TGTGCCAGCAGCGTAGGAGGTACTGCTGAAGCTTTCTTT,CASSVGGTAEAFF
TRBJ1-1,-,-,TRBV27,TGTGCCAGCAGTTCACCGACAGGTTTGAACACTGAAGCTTTCTTT,CASSSPTGLNTEAFF
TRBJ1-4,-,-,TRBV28,TGTGCCAGCCGCGATCTTGCAACTAATGAAAAACTGTTTTTT,CASRDLATNEKLFF
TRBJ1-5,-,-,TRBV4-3,TGCGCCAGCAGCCCGGGGAGAAGCAATCAGCCCCAGCATTTT,CASSPGRSNQPQHF
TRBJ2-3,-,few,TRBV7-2,TGTGCCAGCAGCTTTATACTAATCACAGATACGCAGTATTTT,CASSFILITDTQYF
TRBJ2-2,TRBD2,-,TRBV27,TGTGCCAGCAGTTTGAGGGGTAGCGGGATAAGTACCGGGGAGCTGTTTTTT,CASSLRGSGISTGELFF
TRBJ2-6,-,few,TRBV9,TGTGCCAGCAGCGTAGGCTTGTTGACTCCCCAGGGCTCTGGGGCCAACGTCCTGACTTTC,CASSVGLLTPQGSGANVLTF
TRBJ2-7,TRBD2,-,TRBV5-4,TGTGCCAGCAGCTTTGGCGGGGGGGCCAGCGAGCAGTACTTC,CASSFGGGASEQYF
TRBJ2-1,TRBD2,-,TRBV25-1,TGTGCCAGCAGTGACCCAATAGCGGGAGTCTACAATGAGCAGTTCTTC,CASSDPIAGVYNEQFF
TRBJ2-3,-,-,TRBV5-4,TGTGCCAGCAGCTCCCCCCCTCCAGATACGCAGTATTTT,CASSSPPPDTQYF
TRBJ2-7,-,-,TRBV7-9,TGTGCCAGCAGCCCGAGAGGGCTCGCGGTATCCTCCTACGAGCAGTACTTC,CASSPRGLAVSSYEQYF
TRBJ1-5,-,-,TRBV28,TGTGCCAGCAGTTTATCCCAGGGCAATCAGCCCCAGCATTTT,CASSLSQGNQPQHF
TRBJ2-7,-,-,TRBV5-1,TGCGCCAGCAGCTTGACTGCTTACTACGAGCAGTACTTC,CASSLTAYYEQYF
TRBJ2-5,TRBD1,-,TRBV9,TGTGCCAGCAGCGTCACCCCACAGGGGGCTAGGGAGACCCAGTACTTC,CASSVTPQGARETQYF
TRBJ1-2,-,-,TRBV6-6,TGTGCCAGCAGTTACTCGTTGTTGAGCGGAGACTATGGCTACACCTTC,CASSYSLLSGDYGYTF
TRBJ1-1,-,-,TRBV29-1,TGCAGCGTTCGACAGACTTTGAACGCTTTCTTT,CSVRQTLNAFF
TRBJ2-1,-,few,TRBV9,TGTGCCAGCAGCCTCTCCTACGGGGGCAATGAGCAGTTCTTC,CASSLSYGGNEQFF
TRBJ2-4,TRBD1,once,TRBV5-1,TGCGCCAGCAGAACACCGTACAGGGGAGACATTCAGTACTTC,CASRTPYRGDIQYF
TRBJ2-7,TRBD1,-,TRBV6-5,TGTGCCAGCACCCACAGGGGATCGCAGTACTTC,CASTHRGSQYF
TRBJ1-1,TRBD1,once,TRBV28,TGTGCCAGCATACGGCAGGGGGCCACTGAAGCTTTCTTT,CASIRQGATEAFF
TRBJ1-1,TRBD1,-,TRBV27,TGTGCCAGCAGTTCAGTGGGACAGGGGACTGAAGCTTTCTTT,CASSSVGQGTEAFF
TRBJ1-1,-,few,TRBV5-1,TGCGCCAGCAGCTTGCGGCTGGGCATGAACACTGAAGCTTTCTTT,CASSLRLGMNTEAFF
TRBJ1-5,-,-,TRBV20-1,TGCGGAACAGGGAGTCAGCCCCAGCATTTT,CGTGSQPQHF
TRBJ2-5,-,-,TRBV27,TGTGCCAGCAGTCATTCACAGGGTAATTTAGGAGAGACCCAGTACTTC,CASSHSQGNLGETQYF
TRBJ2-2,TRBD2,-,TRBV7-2,TGTGCCAGCAGTCCGGGACTAGCGGGAGGATGGGGGGGGACCGGGGAGCTGTTTTTT,CASSPGLAGGWGGTGELFF
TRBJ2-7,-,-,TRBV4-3,TGCGCCAGCAGCCAAGTCCTTGGGCCGGCTACGGAGCAGTACTTC,CASSQVLGPATEQYF
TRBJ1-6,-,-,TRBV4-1,TGCGCCAGCAGCCAAAACACTTCACCCCTCCACTTT,CASSQNTSPLHF
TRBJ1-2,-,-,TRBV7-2,TGTGCCAGCAGCCACACCGGGACATCGGAATATGGCTACACCTTC,CASSHTGTSEYGYTF
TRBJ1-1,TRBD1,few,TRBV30,TGTGCCTGGAACAGGGGGTGGAACACTGAAGCTTTCTTT,CAWNRGWNTEAFF
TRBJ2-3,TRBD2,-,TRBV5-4,TGTGCCAGCAGCTCTGGGACTAGCAGAGTCACAGATACGCAGTATTTT,CASSSGTSRVTDTQYF
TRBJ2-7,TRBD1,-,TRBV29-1,TGCAGCGTCCAAGGACAGGGGGCTTACGAGCAGTACTTC,CSVQGQGAYEQYF
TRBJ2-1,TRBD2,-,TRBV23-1,TGCGCCAGCAAAGGACTAGCGGGAGGCAATGAGCAGTTCTTC,CASKGLAGGNEQFF
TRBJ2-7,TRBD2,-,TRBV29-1,TGCAGCGTTGAATCGGGACTAGCGGGAGTCGGGTACGAGCAGTACTTC,CSVESGLAGVGYEQYF
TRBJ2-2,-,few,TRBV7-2,TGTGCCAGCAGCTTAAGCAGGGGTGCCGGGGAGCTGTTTTTT,CASSLSRGAGELFF
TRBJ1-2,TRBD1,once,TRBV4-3,TGCGCCAGCAGCCAAGATCGCGGGGAACAGGGGGCGCTTATCGGCTATGGCTACACCTTC,CASSQDRGEQGALIGYGYTF
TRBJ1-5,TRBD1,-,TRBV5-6,TGTGCCAGCAGCTCACAGGGGAATCAGCCCCAGCATTTT,CASSSQGNQPQHF
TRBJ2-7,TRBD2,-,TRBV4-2,TGTGCCAGCAGCCAAGAGAAGACTAGCGGGTGGTACGAGCAGTACTTC,CASSQEKTSGWYEQYF
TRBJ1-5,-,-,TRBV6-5,TGTGCCAGCAGTTACTCGCAGGGGAATCAGCCCCAGCATTTT,CASSYSQGNQPQHF